This TCR beta chain was captured by sequencing in a study of shared clonotypes between healthy human individuals. General study findings and limits: Unshared clonotypes carried lower generation probabilities than those common to all four donors. For naive CD4 cells, roughly 4.8% of clonotypes were shared across a few donors.

The data were produced by immunoSEQ multiplex PCR, yet TCRdb's version contains in-frame clones alone and is incomplete. The sample records about 2.3 million clones, 92% being singletons. Investigators divided CD4+ cells into CD45RA+ naive and CD45RA-negative memory subsets. The CDR3 is 14 amino acids. Between the trimmed V and J ends, which lost 3 bases and 4 bases, there was a span of 10 bases. Looked up from germline, CDR1 is SGHAT and CDR2 is FQNNGV. On this clone: The antigen remains unidentified.

Source material: naive CD4+ T cells from PBMCs. The subset is: CD45RA+ positively selected. The receptor was derived from a man aged 18 to 30 in good health. Some clones in this sample may be carry-over from other donors' samples. The V and J genes are TRBV11-2 and TRBJ2-1; tentatively, D is TRBD2 (6 bases). The CDR3 DNA is TGTGCCAGCAGCTTTAGCGGTGGGTACAATGAGCAGTTCTTC. Protein: CASSFSGGYNEQFF.